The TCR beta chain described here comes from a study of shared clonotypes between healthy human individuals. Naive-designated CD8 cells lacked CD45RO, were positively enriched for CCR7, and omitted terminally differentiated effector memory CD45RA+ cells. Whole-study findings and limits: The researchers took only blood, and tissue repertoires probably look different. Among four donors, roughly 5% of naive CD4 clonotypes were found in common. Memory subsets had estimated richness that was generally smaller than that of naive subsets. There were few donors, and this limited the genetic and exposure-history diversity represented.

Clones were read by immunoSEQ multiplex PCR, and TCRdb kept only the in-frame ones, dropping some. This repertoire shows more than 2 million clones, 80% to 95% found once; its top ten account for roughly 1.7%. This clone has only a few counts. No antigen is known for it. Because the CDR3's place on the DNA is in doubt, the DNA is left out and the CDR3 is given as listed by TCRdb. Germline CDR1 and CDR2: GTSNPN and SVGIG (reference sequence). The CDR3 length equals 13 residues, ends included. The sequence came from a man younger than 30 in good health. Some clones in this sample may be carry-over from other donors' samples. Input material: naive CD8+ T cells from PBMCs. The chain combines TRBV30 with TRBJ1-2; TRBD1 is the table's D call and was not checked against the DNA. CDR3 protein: CAWSFSFGQGSNF.